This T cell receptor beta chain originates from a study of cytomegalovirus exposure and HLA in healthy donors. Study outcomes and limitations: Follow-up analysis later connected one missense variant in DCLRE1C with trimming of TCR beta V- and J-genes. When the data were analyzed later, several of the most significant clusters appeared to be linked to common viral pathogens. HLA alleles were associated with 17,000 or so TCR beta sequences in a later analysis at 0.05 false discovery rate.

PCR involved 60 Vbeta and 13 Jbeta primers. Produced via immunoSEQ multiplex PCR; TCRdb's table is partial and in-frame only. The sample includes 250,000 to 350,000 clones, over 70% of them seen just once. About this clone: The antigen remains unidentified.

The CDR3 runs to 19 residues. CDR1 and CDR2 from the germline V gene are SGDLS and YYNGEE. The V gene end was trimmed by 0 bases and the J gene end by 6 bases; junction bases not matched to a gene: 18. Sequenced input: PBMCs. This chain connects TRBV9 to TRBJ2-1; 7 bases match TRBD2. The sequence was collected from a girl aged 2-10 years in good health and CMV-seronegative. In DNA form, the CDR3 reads TGTGCCAGCAGCGTAGTATCCCTCCGTCCGGCGGGGGACTCCAATGAGCAGTTCTTC. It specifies CASSVVSLRPAGDSNEQFF.